The present T cell receptor (beta chain) was sequenced within a study of control samples from healthy donors and cancer patients. Clones were sequenced by immunoSEQ multiplex PCR, and TCRdb holds only the in-frame ones, with some missing. The sample lists 210,000 or so clones; around 93% were seen once. Sequencing was performed on blood. The source is a man aged 30 to 45 in good health.

Here the CDR3 DNA reads TGTGCCAGCAGTTTATCGCGACCCACGGCCCGACTAGACAATGAGCAGTTCTTC. This encodes CASSLSRPTARLDNEQFF. This chain links TRBV27 with TRBJ2-1, with a tentative D call TRBD2 (6 bases). Germline loops: CDR1 MNHEY, CDR2 SMNVEV (reference sequence). The CDR3 runs to 18 residues. V was cut by 0 bases and J by 5 bases, with 20 bases left in between.